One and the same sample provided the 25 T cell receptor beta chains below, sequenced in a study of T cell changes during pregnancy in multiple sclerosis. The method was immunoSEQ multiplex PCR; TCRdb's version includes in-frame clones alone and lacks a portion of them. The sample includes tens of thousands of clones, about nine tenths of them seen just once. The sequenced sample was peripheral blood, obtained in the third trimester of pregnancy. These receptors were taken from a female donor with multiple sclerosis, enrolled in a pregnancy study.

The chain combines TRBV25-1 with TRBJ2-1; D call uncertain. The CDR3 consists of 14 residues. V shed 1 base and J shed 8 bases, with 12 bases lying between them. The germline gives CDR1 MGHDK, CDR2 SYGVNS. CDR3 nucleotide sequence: TGTGCCAGCAGTGAATTAGAGTCGAGGCATGAGCAGTTCTTC. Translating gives CASSELESRHEQFF.

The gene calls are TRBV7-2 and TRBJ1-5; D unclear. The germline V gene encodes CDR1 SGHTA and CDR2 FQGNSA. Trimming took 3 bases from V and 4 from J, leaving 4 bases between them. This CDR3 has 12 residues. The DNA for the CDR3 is TGTGCCAGCAGCTTCTATAATCAGCCCCAGCATTTT. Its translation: CASSFYNQPQHF. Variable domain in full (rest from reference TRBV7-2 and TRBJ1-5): GAGVSQSPSNKVTEKGKDVELRCDPISGHTALYWYRQSLGQGLEFLIYFQGNSAPDKSGLPSDRFSAERTGGSVSTLTIQRTQQEDSAVYLCASSFYNQPQHFGDGTRLSIL.

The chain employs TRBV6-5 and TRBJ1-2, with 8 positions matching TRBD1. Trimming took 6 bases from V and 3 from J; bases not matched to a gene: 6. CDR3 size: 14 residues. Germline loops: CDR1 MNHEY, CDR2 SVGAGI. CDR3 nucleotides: TGTGCCAGCAGCCTACAGGGGGTCGACTATGGCTACACCTTC. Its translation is CASSLQGVDYGYTF.

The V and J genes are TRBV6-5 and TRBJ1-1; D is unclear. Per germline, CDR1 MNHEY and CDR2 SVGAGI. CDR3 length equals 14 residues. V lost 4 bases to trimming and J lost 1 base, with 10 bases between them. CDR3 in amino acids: CASSSGEGNTEAFF. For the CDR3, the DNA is TGTGCCAGCAGTTCGGGTGAGGGGAACACTGAAGCTTTCTTT.

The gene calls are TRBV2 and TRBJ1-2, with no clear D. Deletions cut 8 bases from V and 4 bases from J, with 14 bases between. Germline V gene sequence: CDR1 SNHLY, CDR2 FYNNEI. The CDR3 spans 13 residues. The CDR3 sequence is CASPALPSYGYTF. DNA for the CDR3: TGTGCCAGCCCCGCACTTCCGAGCTATGGCTACACCTTC.

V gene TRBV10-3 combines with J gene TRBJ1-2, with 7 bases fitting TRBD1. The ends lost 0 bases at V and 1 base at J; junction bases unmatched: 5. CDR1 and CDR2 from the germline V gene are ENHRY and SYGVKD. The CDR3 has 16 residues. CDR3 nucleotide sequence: TGTGCCATCAGTGAGTCTACAGGGGTCGGTAACTATGGCTACACCTTC. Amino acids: CAISESTGVGNYGYTF.

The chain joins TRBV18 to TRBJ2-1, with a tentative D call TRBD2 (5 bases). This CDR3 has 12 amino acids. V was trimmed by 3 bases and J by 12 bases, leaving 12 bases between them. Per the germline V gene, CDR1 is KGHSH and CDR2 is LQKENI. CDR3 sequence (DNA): TGTGCCAGCTCACCCGGACTGGTAGGGCAGTTCTTC. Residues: CASSPGLVGQFF.

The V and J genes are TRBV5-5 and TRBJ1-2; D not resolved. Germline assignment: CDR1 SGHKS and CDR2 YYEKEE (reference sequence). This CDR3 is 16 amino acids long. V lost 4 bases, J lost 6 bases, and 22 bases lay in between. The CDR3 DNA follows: TGTGCCAGCAGCAATGGCGACCTCACATTAGCGAATGGCTACACCTTC. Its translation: CASSNGDLTLANGYTF. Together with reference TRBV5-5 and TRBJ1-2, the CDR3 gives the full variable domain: DAGVTQSPTHLIKTRGQQVTLRCSPISGHKSVSWYQQVLGQGPQFIFQYYEKEERGRGNFPDRFSARQFPNYSSELNVNALLLGDSALYLCASSNGDLTLANGYTFGSGTRLTVV.

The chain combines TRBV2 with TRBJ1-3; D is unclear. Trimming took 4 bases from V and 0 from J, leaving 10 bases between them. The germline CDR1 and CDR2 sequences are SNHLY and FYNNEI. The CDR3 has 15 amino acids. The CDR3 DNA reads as TGTGCCAGCAGTGGAGGGCAAACCTCTGGAAACACCATATATTTT. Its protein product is CASSGGQTSGNTIYF.

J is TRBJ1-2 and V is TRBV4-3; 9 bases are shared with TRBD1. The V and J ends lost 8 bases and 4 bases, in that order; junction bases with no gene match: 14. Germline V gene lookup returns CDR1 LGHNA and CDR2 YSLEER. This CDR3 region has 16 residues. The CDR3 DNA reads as TGCGCCAGCTGCCCCAGCCAAGTGGGACAGGGCTATGGCTACACCTTC. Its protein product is CASCPSQVGQGYGYTF.

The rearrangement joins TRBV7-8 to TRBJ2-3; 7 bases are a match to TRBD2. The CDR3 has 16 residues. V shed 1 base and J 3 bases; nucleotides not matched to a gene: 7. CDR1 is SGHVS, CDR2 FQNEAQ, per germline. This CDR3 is CASSLVEGRETDTQYF. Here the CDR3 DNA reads TGTGCCAGCAGCTTAGTAGAGGGGAGGGAGACAGATACGCAGTATTTT.

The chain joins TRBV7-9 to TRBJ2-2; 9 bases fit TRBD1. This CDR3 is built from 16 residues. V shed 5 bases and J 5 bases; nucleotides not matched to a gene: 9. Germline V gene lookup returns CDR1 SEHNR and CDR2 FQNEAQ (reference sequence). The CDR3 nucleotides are TGTGCCAGCAGCACCGCCGGGACAGGGAGAACCGGGGAGCTGTTTTTT. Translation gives CASSTAGTGRTGELFF.

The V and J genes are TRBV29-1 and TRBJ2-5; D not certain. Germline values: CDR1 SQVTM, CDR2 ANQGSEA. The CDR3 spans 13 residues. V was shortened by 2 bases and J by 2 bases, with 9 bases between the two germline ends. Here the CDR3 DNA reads TGCAGCGTTGAAAAACACCAGCAAGAGACCCAGTACTTC. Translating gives CSVEKHQQETQYF.

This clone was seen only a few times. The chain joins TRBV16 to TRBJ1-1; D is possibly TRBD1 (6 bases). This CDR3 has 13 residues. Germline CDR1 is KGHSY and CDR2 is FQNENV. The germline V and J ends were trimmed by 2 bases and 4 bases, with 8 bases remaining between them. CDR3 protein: CASSQGGGTEAFF. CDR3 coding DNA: TGTGCCAGCAGCCAAGGGGGCGGCACTGAAGCTTTCTTT.

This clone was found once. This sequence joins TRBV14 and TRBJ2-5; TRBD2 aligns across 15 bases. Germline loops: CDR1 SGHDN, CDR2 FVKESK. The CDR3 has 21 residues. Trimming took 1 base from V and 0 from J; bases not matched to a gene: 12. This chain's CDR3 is CASSQGTSGRASAKYQETQYF. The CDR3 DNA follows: TGTGCCAGCAGCCAAGGGACTAGCGGGAGGGCCTCCGCGAAATACCAAGAGACCCAGTACTTC.

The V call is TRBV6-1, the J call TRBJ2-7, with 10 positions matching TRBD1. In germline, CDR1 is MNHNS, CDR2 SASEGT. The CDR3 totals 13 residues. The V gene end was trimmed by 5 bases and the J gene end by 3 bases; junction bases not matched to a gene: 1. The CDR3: CASSWDRGYEQYF. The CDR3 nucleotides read TGTGCCAGCAGTTGGGACAGGGGCTACGAGCAGTACTTC.

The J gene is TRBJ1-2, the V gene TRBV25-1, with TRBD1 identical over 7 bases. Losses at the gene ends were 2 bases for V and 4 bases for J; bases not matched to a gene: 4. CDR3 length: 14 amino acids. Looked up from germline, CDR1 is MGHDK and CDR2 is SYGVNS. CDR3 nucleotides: TGTGCCAGCAGTGAAACAGGGGCGGTCTATGGCTACACCTTC. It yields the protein CASSETGAVYGYTF.

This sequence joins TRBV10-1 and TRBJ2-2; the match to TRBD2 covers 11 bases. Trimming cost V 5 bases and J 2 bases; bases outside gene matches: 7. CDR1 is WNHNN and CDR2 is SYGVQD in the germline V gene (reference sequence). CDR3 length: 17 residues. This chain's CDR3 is CASSLAGGNTNTGELFF. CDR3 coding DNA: TGCGCCAGCAGTCTAGCGGGAGGCAACACTAACACCGGGGAGCTGTTTTTT.

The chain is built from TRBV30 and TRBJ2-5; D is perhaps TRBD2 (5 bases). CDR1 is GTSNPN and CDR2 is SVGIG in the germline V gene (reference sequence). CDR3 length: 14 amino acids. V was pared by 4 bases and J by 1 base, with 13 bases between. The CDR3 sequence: CAWTRKGLQETQYF. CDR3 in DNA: TGTGCCTGGACAAGGAAAGGACTCCAAGAGACCCAGTACTTC.

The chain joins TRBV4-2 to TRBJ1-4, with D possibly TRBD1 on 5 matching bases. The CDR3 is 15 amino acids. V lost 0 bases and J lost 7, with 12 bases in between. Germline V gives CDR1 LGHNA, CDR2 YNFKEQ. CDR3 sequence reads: CASSQESGDGEKLFF. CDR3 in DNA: TGTGCCAGCAGCCAAGAATCGGGGGACGGTGAAAAACTGTTTTTT.

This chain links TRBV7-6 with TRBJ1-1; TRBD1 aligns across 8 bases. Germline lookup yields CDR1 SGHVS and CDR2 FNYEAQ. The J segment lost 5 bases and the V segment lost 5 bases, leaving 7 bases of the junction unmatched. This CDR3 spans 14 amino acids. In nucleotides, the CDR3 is TGTGCCAGCAGCAGCAAACAGGGGGGGACTGAAGCTTTCTTT. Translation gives CASSSKQGGTEAFF.

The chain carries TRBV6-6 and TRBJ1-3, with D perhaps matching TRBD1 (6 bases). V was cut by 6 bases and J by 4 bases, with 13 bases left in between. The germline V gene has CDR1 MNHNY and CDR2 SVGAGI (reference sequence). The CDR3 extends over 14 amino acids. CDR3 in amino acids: CASSFTGSGNTIYF. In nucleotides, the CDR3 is TGTGCCAGCAGCTTTACAGGGTCCGGAAACACCATATATTTT.

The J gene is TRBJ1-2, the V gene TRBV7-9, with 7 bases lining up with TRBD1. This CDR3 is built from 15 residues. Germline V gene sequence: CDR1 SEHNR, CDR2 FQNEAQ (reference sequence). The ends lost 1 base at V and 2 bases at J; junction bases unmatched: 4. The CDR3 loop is CASSLEDRANYGYTF. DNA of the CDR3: TGTGCCAGCAGCTTAGAAGACAGGGCCAACTATGGCTACACCTTC.

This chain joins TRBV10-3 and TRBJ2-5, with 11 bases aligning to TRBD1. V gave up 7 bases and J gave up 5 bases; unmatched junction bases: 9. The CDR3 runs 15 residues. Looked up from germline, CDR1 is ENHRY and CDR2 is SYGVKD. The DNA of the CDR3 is TGTGCCATCACCAACGGACAGGGGGCAGGGGAGACCCAGTACTTC. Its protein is CAITNGQGAGETQYF.

The CDR3 sequence is CASSSGLMNTEAFF. The CDR3 bases are TGTGCCAGCAGCTCAGGGCTTATGAACACTGAAGCTTTCTTT. This sequence joins TRBV27 and TRBJ1-1, with a tentative D call TRBD1 (5 bases). The CDR3 length is 14 residues. The germline V gene has CDR1 MNHEY and CDR2 SMNVEV (reference sequence). The V end was cut by 6 bases, the J end by 0 bases, with 11 bases between.